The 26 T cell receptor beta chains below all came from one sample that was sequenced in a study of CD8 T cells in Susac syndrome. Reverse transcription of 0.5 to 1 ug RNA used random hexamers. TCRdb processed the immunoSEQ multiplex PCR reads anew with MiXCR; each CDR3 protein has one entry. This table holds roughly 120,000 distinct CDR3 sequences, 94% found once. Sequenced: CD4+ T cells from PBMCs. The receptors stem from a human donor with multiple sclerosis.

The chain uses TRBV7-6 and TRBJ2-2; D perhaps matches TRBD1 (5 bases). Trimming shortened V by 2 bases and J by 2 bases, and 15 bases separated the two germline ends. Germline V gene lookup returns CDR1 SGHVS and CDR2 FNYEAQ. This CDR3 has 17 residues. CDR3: CASSLQQTQGNTGELFF. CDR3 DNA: TGTGCCAGCAGCTTACAACAAACCCAGGGAAACACCGGGGAGCTGTTTTTT.

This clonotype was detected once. The CDR3, as DNA: TGCGCCAGCAGCCAGTACGGGAGGAACACTGAAGCTTTCTTT. It is translated as CASSQYGRNTEAFF. The chain couples TRBV4-3 to TRBJ1-1; no firm D call. The V and J ends lost 3 bases and 1 base respectively, with 9 bases between them. CDR3 length equals 14 residues. The germline CDR1 and CDR2 sequences are LGHNA and YSLEER.

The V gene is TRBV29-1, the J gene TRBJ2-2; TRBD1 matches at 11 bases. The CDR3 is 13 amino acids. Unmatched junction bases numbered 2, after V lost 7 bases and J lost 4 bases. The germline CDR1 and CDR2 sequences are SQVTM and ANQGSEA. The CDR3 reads CSGGTGGTGELFF. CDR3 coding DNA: TGCAGCGGGGGGACAGGGGGCACCGGGGAGCTGTTTTTT.

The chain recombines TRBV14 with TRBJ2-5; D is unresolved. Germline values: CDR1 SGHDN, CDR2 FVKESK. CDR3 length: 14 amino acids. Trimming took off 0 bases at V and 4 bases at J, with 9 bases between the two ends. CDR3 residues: CASSQDRAVETQYF. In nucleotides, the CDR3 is TGTGCCAGCAGCCAAGATCGTGCGGTAGAGACCCAGTACTTC.

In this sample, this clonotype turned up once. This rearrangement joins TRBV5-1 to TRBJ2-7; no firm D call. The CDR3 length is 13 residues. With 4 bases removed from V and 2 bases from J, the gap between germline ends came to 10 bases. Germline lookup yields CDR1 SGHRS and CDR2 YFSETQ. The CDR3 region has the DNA TGCGCCAGCAGCATATCACCAACCTACGAGCAGTACTTC. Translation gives CASSISPTYEQYF.

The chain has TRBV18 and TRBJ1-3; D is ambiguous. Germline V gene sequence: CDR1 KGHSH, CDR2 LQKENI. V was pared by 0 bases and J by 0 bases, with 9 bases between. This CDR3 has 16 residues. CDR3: CASSPPGGLSGNTIYF. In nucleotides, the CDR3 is TGTGCCAGCTCACCACCAGGCGGACTCTCTGGAAACACCATATATTTT.

The CDR3 DNA reads as TGCGCCAGCAGCTTGGGAGGGGGCACTAACTATGGCTACACCTTC. Translating it yields CASSLGGGTNYGYTF. The chain joins TRBV5-1 to TRBJ1-2; 7 bases agree with TRBD1. The junction had 2 bases not matched to a gene; V was cut back by 0 bases and J by 0 bases. CDR1 SGHRS and CDR2 YFSETQ come from the germline V gene. The CDR3 consists of 15 residues.

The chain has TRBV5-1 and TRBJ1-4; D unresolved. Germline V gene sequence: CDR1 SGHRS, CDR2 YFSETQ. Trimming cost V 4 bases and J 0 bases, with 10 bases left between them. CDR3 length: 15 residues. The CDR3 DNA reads TGCGCCAGCAGCCCCAGGTTTTCAACTAATGAAAAACTGTTTTTT. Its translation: CASSPRFSTNEKLFF.

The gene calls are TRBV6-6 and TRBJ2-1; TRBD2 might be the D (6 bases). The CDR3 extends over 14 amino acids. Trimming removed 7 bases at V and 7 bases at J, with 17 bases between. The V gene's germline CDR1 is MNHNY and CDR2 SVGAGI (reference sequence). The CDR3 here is CASTYGGYYNEQFF. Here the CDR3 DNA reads TGTGCCAGCACCTACGGGGGTTACTATAATGAGCAGTTCTTC.

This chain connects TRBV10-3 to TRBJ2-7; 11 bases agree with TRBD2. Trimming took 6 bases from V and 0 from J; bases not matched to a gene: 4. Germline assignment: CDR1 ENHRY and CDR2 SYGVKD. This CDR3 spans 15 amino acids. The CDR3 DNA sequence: TGTGCCATCAGCCTCACTAGCGGGAGCTCCTACGAGCAGTACTTC. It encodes CAISLTSGSSYEQYF.

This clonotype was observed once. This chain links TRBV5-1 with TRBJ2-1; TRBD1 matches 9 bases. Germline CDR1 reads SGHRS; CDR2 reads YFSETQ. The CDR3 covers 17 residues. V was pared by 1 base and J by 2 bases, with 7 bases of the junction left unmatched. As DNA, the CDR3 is TGCGCCAGCAGCTTGACTCGGACAGGGGTTGCCTACAATGAGCAGTTCTTC. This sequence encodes CASSLTRTGVAYNEQFF. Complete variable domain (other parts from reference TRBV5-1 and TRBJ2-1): KAGVTQTPRYLIKTRGQQVTLSCSPISGHRSVSWYQQTPGQGLQFLFEYFSETQRNKGNFPGRFSGRQFSNSRSEMNVSTLELGDSALYLCASSLTRTGVAYNEQFFGPGTRLTVL.

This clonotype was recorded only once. As DNA, the CDR3 is TGTGCCAGCTCACCAGGCGACAGGAAGAACACTGAAGCTTTCTTT. This gives the protein CASSPGDRKNTEAFF. The chain employs TRBV18 and TRBJ1-1, with D possibly TRBD1 on 6 matching bases. The V and J ends lost 2 bases and 1 base respectively, with 11 bases between them. CDR3 length: 15 amino acids. The germline CDR1 and CDR2 sequences are KGHSH and LQKENI.

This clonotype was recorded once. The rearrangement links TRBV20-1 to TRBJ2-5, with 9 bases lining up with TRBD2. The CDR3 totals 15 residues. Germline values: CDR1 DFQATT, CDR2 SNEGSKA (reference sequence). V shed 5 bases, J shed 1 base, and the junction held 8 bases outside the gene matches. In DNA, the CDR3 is TGCAGTGCTCCCCGCGGGGGGGCCGTCCAAGAGACCCAGTACTTC. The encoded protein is CSAPRGGAVQETQYF.

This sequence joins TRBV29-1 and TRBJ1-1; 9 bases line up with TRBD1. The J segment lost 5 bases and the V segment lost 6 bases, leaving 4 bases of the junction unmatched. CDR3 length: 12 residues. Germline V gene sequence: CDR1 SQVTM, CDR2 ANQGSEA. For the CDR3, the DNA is TGCAGCGTCCGGGACAGGGTTACTGAAGCTTTCTTT. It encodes CSVRDRVTEAFF.

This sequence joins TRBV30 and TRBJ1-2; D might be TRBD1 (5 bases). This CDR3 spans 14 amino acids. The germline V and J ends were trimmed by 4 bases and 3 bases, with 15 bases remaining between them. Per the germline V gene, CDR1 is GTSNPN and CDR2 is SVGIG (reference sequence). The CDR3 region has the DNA TGTGCCTGGACCGGGCCTCAAGGGGACTATGGCTACACCTTC. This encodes CAWTGPQGDYGYTF.

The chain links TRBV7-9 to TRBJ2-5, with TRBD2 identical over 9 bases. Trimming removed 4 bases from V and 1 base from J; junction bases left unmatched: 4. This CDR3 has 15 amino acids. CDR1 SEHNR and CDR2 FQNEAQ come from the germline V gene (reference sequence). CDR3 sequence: CASSYLAGFQETQYF. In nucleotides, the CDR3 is TGTGCCAGCAGCTATCTAGCGGGATTCCAAGAGACCCAGTACTTC.

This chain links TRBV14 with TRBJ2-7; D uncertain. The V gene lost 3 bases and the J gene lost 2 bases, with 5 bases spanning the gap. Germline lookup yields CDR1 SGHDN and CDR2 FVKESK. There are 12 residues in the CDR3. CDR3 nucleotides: TGTGCCAGCAGCCACATCCCCTACGAGCAGTACTTC. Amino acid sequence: CASSHIPYEQYF.

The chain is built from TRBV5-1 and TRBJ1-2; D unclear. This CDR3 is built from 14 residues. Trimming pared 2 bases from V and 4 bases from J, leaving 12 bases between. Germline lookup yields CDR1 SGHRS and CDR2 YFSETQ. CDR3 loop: CASSFVPGGYGYTF. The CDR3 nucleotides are TGCGCCAGCAGCTTTGTCCCGGGAGGCTATGGCTACACCTTC.

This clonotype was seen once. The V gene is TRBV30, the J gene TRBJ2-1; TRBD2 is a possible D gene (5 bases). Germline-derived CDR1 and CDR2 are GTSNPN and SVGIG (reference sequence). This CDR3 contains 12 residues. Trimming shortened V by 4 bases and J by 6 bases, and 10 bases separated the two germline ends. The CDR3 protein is CAWNRDINEQFF. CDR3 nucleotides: TGTGCCTGGAATCGGGATATCAATGAGCAGTTCTTC.

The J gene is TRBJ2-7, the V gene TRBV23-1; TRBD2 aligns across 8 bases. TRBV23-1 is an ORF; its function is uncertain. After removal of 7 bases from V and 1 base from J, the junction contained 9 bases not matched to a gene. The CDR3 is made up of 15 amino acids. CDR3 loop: CASTPAGGRSYEQYF. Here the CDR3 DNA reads TGCGCCAGCACCCCAGCCGGCGGGAGGTCCTACGAGCAGTACTTC.

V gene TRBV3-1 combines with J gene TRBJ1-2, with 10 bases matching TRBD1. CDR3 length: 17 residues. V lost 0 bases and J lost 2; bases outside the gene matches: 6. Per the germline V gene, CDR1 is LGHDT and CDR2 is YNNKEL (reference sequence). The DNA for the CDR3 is TGTGCCAGCAGCCAAGATTGGGGACAGGGGTCGAACTATGGCTACACCTTC. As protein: CASSQDWGQGSNYGYTF. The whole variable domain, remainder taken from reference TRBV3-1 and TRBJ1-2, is DTAVSQTPKYLVTQMGNDKSIKCEQNLGHDTMYWYKQDSKKFLKIMFSYNNKELIINETVPNRFSPKSPDKAHLNLHINSLELGDSAVYFCASSQDWGQGSNYGYTFGSGTRLTVV.

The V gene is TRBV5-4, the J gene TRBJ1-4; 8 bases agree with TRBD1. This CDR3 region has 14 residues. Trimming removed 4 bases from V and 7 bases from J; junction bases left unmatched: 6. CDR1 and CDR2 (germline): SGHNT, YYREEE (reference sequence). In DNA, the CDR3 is TGTGCCAGCAGCACAGGGGGGGTAGGTGAAAAACTGTTTTTT. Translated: CASSTGGVGEKLFF.

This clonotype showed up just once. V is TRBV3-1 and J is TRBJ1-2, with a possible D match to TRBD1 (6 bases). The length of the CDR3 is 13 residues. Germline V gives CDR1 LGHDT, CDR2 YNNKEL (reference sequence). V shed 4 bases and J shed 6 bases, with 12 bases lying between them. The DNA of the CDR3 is TGTGCCAGCAGCCTTCGAGCAGGGGATGGCTACACCTTC. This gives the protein CASSLRAGDGYTF. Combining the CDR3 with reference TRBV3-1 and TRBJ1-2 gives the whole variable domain DTAVSQTPKYLVTQMGNDKSIKCEQNLGHDTMYWYKQDSKKFLKIMFSYNNKELIINETVPNRFSPKSPDKAHLNLHINSLELGDSAVYFCASSLRAGDGYTFGSGTRLTVV.

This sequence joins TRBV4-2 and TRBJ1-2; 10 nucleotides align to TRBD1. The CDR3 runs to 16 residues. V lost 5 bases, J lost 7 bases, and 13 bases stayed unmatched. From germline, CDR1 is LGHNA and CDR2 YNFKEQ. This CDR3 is CASSSILGQGVGGYTF. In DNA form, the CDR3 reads TGTGCCAGCAGCTCTATCCTCGGACAGGGGGTTGGTGGCTACACCTTC.

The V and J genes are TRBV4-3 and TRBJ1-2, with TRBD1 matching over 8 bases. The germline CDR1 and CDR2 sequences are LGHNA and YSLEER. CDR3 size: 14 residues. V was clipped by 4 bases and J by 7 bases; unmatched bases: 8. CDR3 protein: CASSRGQGSGGYTF. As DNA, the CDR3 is TGCGCCAGCAGCCGAGGACAGGGAAGTGGTGGCTACACCTTC.

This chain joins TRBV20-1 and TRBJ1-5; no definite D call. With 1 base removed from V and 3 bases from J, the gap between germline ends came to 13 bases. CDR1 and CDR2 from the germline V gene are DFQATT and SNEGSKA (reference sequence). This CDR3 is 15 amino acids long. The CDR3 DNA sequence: TGCAGTGCTAGAGTTGGTGGTTCGGCCAATCAGCCCCAGCATTTT. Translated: CSARVGGSANQPQHF.